This entry is about one T cell receptor (beta chain). This record comes from a study of Ad26.COV2.S vaccination and SARS-CoV-2 variants. From germline, CDR1 is SGHTA and CDR2 FQGNSA. The CDR3 is 14 amino acids. V was pared by 5 bases and J by 4 bases, with 14 bases between. Repertoires were generated with immunoSEQ multiplex PCR, while TCRdb's copy carries only in-frame clones and drops some. The sample includes 300,000 to 500,000 clones, about nine tenths seen only once; the top ten take roughly 3.5%. The sample's treatment: roughly 20 received Ad26.COV2.S at low or high dose, single or two shots; 5 received placebo; per-sample allocation not given. After the first vaccine or placebo injection, samples were drawn on day 63. Participants' vaccine, an Ad26 vector, delivered Wuhan-strain SARS-CoV-2 spike.

The chain links TRBV7-2 to TRBJ1-1; TRBD1 is a possible D gene (5 bases). This receptor was obtained from a person aged 18-65 years who received the Ad26.COV2.S COVID-19 vaccine or a placebo. This specimen consisted of peripheral blood, obtained in a trial of Ad26.COV2.S vaccine versus placebo. This chain's CDR3 is CASSVDTLGTEAFF. As DNA, the CDR3 is TGTGCCAGCAGCGTGGACACCTTGGGCACTGAAGCTTTCTTT.